The rows below give T cell receptor beta chains drawn from one sample of a study of immune heterogeneity within non-small cell lung tumors. TCRdb ran MiXCR on the multiplex PCR reads and lists one entry per CDR3 protein. The sample lists 6,000 to 6,500 distinct CDR3 sequences, 20% to 25% occurring once. The sample taken for sequencing was lung tumor tissue. These receptors were collected from a man between 65 and 85 years old with non-small cell lung cancer. CDR3s include the opening cysteine and the closing phenylalanine or tryptophan. A D gene is named only where the DNA matches it firmly. Rows give clone size only sometimes, using once, few, many, or a class for an expanded clone.

NA	TRBV20-1	medium-sized	TRBJ1-3	TGCAGTGCTAGTCCAGGGAGAAACACCATATATTTT	CSASPGRNTIYF
NA	TRBV6-6	many	TRBJ2-3	TGTGCCAGCAGTTACCGGGTTACTAGCACAGATACGCAGTATTTT	CASSYRVTSTDTQYF
NA	TRBV2	NA	TRBJ2-5	TGTGCCAGCAGTGAGTCTCCCGGACAAGAGACCCAGTACTTC	CASSESPGQETQYF
NA	TRBV27	medium-sized	TRBJ1-3	TGTGCCAGCGGGGTCTGGGGAAACACCATATATTTT	CASGVWGNTIYF
NA	TRBV28	NA	TRBJ2-5	TGTGCCAGCAGTAACTCATATGGGAAAAAGGAGACCCAGTACTTC	CASSNSYGKKETQYF
TRBD1	TRBV5-1	many	TRBJ2-1	TGCGCCAGCAGCCCTCCTCACAGGGGACAGGGGTTGGCCAATGAGCAGTTCTTC	CASSPPHRGQGLANEQFF
TRBD1	TRBV30	medium-sized	TRBJ1-6	TGTGCCTGGAGAAGGGACAGGGGGAGTTCACCCCTCCACTTT	CAWRRDRGSSPLHF
TRBD2	TRBV9	NA	TRBJ2-2	TGTGCCAGCAGCCTCGGGACTAGCGGGAACACCGGGGAGCTGTTTTTT	CASSLGTSGNTGELFF
TRBD1	TRBV6-1	large	TRBJ1-3	TGTGCCAGCAGAAACCCAGGGGGGACTGGAAACACCATATATTTT	CASRNPGGTGNTIYF
NA	TRBV28	medium-sized	TRBJ2-7	TGTGCCAGCAGTTTCGGCGGAAGCCCTATCGAGCAGTACTTC	CASSFGGSPIEQYF
NA	TRBV3-1	few	TRBJ2-5	TGTGCCAGCAGCTCTCGGACCTGGATGGGGACCCAGTACTTC	CASSSRTWMGTQYF
TRBD2	TRBV30	many	TRBJ2-2	TGTGCCTGGAGAGGACTAGGGAACACCGGGGAGCTGTTTTTT	CAWRGLGNTGELFF
TRBD1	TRBV5-6	NA	TRBJ2-7	TGTGCCAGCAGCACTCGGACAGGGGGCTACGATCAGTACTTC	CASSTRTGGYDQYF
NA	TRBV20-1	few	TRBJ2-7	TGCAGTGCTCCCGAAGCGGAGGTGGGCTCCCACGAGCAGTACTTC	CSAPEAEVGSHEQYF
TRBD2	TRBV9	few	TRBJ2-3	TGTGCCAGCAGCCGACGGGAGGCCCACAGTGATACGCAGTATTTT	CASSRREAHSDTQYF
TRBD1	TRBV6-1	NA	TRBJ1-1	TGTGCCAGCAGTGAAGCAGTAGGACAGGGGGCCAACACTGAAGCTTTCTTT	CASSEAVGQGANTEAFF
TRBD2	TRBV9	NA	TRBJ2-3	TGTGCCAGCAGCGTAGCTGGGGGGGGGGGGGGTTCAGATACGCAGTATTTT	CASSVAGGGGGSDTQYF
NA	TRBV24-1	medium-sized	TRBJ2-3	TGTGCCACCAGGGGACAAAACACAGATACGCAGTATTTT	CATRGQNTDTQYF
NA	TRBV2	medium-sized	TRBJ1-2	TGTGCCAGCAGGAGACGGACAAACTATGGCTACACCTTC	CASRRRTNYGYTF
NA	TRBV19	many	TRBJ2-1	TGTGCCAGTAGTATAAGAGAACGGGCTAGCTTTATCAACAATGAGCAGTTCTTC	CASSIRERASFINNEQFF
NA	TRBV14	few	TRBJ2-1	TGTGCCAGCAGCTACTATCTGGTCTCCTACCAGGAGCAGTTCTTC	CASSYYLVSYQEQFF
NA	TRBV6-5	medium-sized	TRBJ2-7	TGTGCCAGCAGTTACTCGAGGGCGGTATCACGGTCCTACGAGCAGTACTTC	CASSYSRAVSRSYEQYF
NA	TRBV20-1	NA	TRBJ2-2	TGCAGTGCTAGCGAAGGCACCGGGGAGCTGTTTTTT	CSASEGTGELFF
NA	TRBV7-3	NA	TRBJ2-5	TGTGCCAGCAGCTTACATGGGTCAGAGACCCAGTACTTC	CASSLHGSETQYF
NA	TRBV20-1	many	TRBJ2-1	TGCAGTGCTATTAGACAGAATGAGCAGTTCTTC	CSAIRQNEQFF
NA	TRBV13	NA	TRBJ1-1	TGTGCCAGCAGCTTAGCCAGGAGGAACACTGAAGCTTTCTTT	CASSLARRNTEAFF
NA	TRBV14	NA	TRBJ2-6	TGTGCCAGCAGCCAAGGGGCAGGGGTCAACGTCCTGACTTTC	CASSQGAGVNVLTF
TRBD2	TRBV7-8	NA	TRBJ2-3	TGTGCCAGCAGCTTGGGAGGGTTCCCTGGCACAGATACGCAGTATTTT	CASSLGGFPGTDTQYF
NA	TRBV5-6	medium-sized	TRBJ1-2	TGTGCCAGCAGCTTGGGACAGTCTAACTATGGCTACACCTTC	CASSLGQSNYGYTF
TRBD1	TRBV30	medium-sized	TRBJ1-5	TGTGCCTGGACGACAGGGATTGGAAATCAGCCCCAGCATTTT	CAWTTGIGNQPQHF